Only a few counts were recorded for the clone carrying this T cell receptor (beta chain). No antigen is known for it. V lost 4 bases to trimming and J lost 4 bases; unmatched junction nucleotides: 16. Germline loops: CDR1 SGDLS, CDR2 YYNGEE. There are 18 residues in the CDR3. The data were taken from a study of T cells after yellow fever vaccination. Study conclusions and caveats: Weaker, the secondary response had a peak occurring faster, on day 5 versus 15.

TCRdb reprocessed the 5' RACE reads via MiXCR and lists one record per CDR3 protein. The data contain some 350,000 distinct CDR3 sequences, 11% of them seen just once; the ten biggest clones take up roughly a sixth. The TCR was taken from a man aged 18 to 29 who received the YFV17D yellow fever vaccine. Sequences were derived from PBMCs, sampled on the day of the first yellow fever vaccination. The chain combines TRBV9 with TRBJ2-2, with 7 bases aligning to TRBD2. CDR3 nucleotide sequence: TGTGCCAGCAGCACCCCCCAAGGAGGCGGGAGCCCCACCGGGGAGCTGTTTTTT. Its protein product is CASSTPQGGGSPTGELFF.